The source of this TCR beta chain is a study of glioma-infiltrating T cells. Overall study: Dexamethasone exposure before glioma surgery was limited to six or fewer days. Study observations and caveats: Very few CDR3 sequences were shared between tissue and blood. Signature shared blood CDR3 motifs were enriched in low-divergence and depleted in high-divergence patients.

Using RNA template, CDR3s of TCR alpha and beta were amplified with iRepertoire arm-PCR. TCRdb analysed the multiplex PCR reads with MiXCR anew, one entry per CDR3 protein. The data contain 300,000 to 450,000 distinct CDR3 sequences, around 38% of them singletons. Trimming cost V 3 bases and J 2 bases; bases outside gene matches: 4. Germline V CDR1 and CDR2: DFQATT, SNEGSKA (reference sequence). The CDR3 runs to 13 residues. Note on this clonotype: Its antigen is not identified. A much larger clone lies a single base off, so this may be a read error.

The sample comprised glioma tissue, nonneoplastic brain tissue, or PBMCs (not recorded which). The TCR comes from a human donor with low-grade glioma or glioblastoma, undergoing nonglioma brain surgery, or in good health (not recorded which). This sequence joins TRBV20-1 and TRBJ2-7, with 7 bases aligning to TRBD2. As DNA, the CDR3 is TGCAGTGCTAGCGGCGGGAGCCCCTACGAGCAGTACTTC. This encodes CSASGGSPYEQYF.